The clone carrying this TCR beta chain was recorded many times. This CDR3 spans 13 amino acids. Germline CDR1 is MNHNS and CDR2 is SASEGT. V lost 2 bases, J lost 6 bases, and 7 bases lay in between. This sample stems from a study of CD8+CD57+ T cells in acquired aplastic anemia. TCR beta VDJ and CDR3 were profiled, and genomic DNA was the template. TCRdb fed the reads into MiXCR, producing one record per CDR3 protein. The table shows some 70,000 distinct CDR3 sequences, with roughly half occurring only once. The sample was sorted CD4+, CD8+, or CD8+CD57+ T cells (not recorded which) from PBMCs. The V call is TRBV6-1, the J call TRBJ2-2; D is undetermined. The receptor's source is a human donor in good health, serving as a control. CDR3 nucleotide sequence: TGTGCCAGCAGTGAATCCGATCCCGGGGAGCTGTTTTTT. Translated: CASSESDPGELFF.